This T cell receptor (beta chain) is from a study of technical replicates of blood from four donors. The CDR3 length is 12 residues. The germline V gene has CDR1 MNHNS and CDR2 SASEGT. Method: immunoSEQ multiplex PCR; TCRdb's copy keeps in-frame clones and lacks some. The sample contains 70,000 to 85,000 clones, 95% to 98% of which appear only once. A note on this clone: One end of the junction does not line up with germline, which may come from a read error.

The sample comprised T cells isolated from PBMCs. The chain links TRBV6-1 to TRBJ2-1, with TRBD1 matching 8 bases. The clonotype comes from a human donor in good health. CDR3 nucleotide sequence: TGTGCCACCATGGACAGGGTTATATTTTGGCTCTTC. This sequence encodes CATMDRVIFWLF.